The next 8 T cell receptor beta chains were all read from a single sample in a study of shared clonotypes between healthy human individuals. The protocol was immunoSEQ multiplex PCR, while the TCRdb copy is restricted to in-frame clones and leaves out a portion. The sample yields about 2 million clones, roughly 96% seen once. Material for sequencing was naive CD4+ T cells sorted from blood. Subset defined: CD45RA+ positively selected. The receptors shown here come from a man aged 18 to 29 in good health.

The chain has TRBV6-5 and TRBJ1-2; weak D call: TRBD1 (5 bases). With 5 bases removed from V and 6 bases from J, the gap between germline ends came to 16 bases. The germline V gene encodes CDR1 MNHEY and CDR2 SVGAGI. This CDR3 comprises 14 residues. The CDR3 sequence: CASSRARGVDGYTF. In DNA, the CDR3 is TGTGCCAGCAGTAGGGCTCGGGGGGTAGATGGCTACACCTTC.

V gene TRBV18 combines with J gene TRBJ2-7; D is perhaps TRBD1 or TRBD2 (6 bases each). Germline CDR1 and CDR2: KGHSH and LQKENI. The CDR3 length is 13 residues. Trimming left V 0 bases short and J 6 bases short, with 9 bases between. The CDR3 protein is CASSPPRGVEQYF. CDR3 DNA sequence: TGTGCCAGCTCACCACCGAGGGGGGTCGAGCAGTACTTC.

This chain connects TRBV28 to TRBJ1-5; 7 positions match TRBD1. Germline V lookup: CDR1 MDHEN, CDR2 SYDVKM. CDR3 size: 15 residues. V dropped 5 bases and J dropped 5; count of bases not matched to a gene: 9. The CDR3 nucleotides are TGTGCCAGCAGTCTAGACAGGGTTCGTGATCAGCCCCAGCATTTT. It translates to CASSLDRVRDQPQHF. Supplemented by reference TRBV28 and TRBJ1-5, the full variable domain reads DVKVTQSSRYLVKRTGEKVFLECVQDMDHENMFWYRQDPGLGLRLIYFSYDVKMKEKGDIPEGYSVSREKKERFSLILESASTNQTSMYLCASSLDRVRDQPQHFGDGTRLSIL.

This clone was seen a few times. At one end, the junction sequence differs from germline, possibly due to a read error. This chain connects TRBV19 to TRBJ1-1, with D hard to call. The CDR3 is 9 residues long. Germline CDR1 LNHDA, CDR2 SQIVND (reference sequence). The CDR3 sequence is CASTPKVIF. In DNA, the CDR3 is TGTGCCAGTACCCCGAAGGTGATCTTT. Complete variable domain (other parts from reference TRBV19 and TRBJ1-1): DGGITQSPKYLFRKEGQNVTLSCEQNLNHDAMYWYRQDPGQGLRLIYYSQIVNDFQKGDIAEGYSVSREKKESFPLTVTSAQKNPTAFYLCASTPKVIFGQGTRLTVV.

This clone was recorded only once. The sample holds other DNA sequences that translate to the same CDR3. This chain uses TRBV11-2 with TRBJ2-2; TRBD1 agrees at 9 bases. Trimming at V came to 3 bases and at J to 2 bases, leaving 4 bases not matched to a gene. The CDR3 totals 16 residues. Looked up from germline, CDR1 is SGHAT and CDR2 is FQNNGV. For the CDR3, the DNA is TGTGCCAGCAGCTTGAGGACAGGGGTTAACACCGGGGAGCTGTTTTTT. Translating it yields CASSLRTGVNTGELFF.

This sequence joins TRBV5-8 and TRBJ2-5; 11 nucleotides agree with TRBD1. CDR1 SGHTS and CDR2 YDEGEE come from the germline V gene. This CDR3 has 16 residues. The ends lost 4 bases at V and 5 bases at J; junction bases unmatched: 10. This CDR3 reads CASSGRGQGAWETQYF. CDR3 bases: TGTGCCAGCAGCGGTCGAGGACAGGGGGCTTGGGAGACCCAGTACTTC.

For this clone: Other DNA sequences of this sample code for an identical CDR3. This chain connects TRBV5-1 to TRBJ2-3; either TRBD1 or TRBD2 may fit D (6 bases each). The V and J ends lost 2 bases and 0 bases respectively, with 10 bases between them. The CDR3 runs to 15 residues. CDR1 SGHRS and CDR2 YFSETQ come from the germline V gene. CDR3 coding DNA: TGCGCCAGCAGCTTCGGGGGCGGGAGCACAGATACGCAGTATTTT. It specifies CASSFGGGSTDTQYF.

CDR3 in amino acids: CASSPSGGRRVGNTIYF. The CDR3 DNA follows: TGTGCCAGCAGTCCCTCAGGGGGCCGGCGGGTTGGAAACACCATATATTTT. This sequence joins TRBV2 and TRBJ1-3; 8 positions match TRBD1. The trim removed 5 bases at V and 3 bases at J, leaving 12 bases unmatched. Germline CDR1 reads SNHLY; CDR2 reads FYNNEI. CDR3 length: 17 residues.